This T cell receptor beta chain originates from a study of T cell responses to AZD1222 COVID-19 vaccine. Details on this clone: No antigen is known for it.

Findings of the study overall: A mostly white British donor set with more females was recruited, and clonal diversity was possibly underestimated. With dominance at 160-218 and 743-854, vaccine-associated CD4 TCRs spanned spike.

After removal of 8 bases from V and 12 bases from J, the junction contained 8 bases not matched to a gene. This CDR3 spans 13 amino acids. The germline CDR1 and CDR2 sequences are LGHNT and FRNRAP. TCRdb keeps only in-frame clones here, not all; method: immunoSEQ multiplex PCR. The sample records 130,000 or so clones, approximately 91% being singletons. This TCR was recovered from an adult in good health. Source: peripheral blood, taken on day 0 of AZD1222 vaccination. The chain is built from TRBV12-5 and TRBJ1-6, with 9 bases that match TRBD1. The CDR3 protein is CASRGQGSVPLHF. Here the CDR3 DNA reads TGTGCTAGTAGGGGACAGGGCAGTGTACCCCTCCACTTT.